What follows are 5 T cell receptor beta chains derived from one specimen sequenced in a study of blood T cell dynamics during melanoma immunotherapy. Some clones are missing from TCRdb's copy, which holds only in-frame ones; the method was immunoSEQ multiplex PCR. This table has some 13,000 clones, about 90% appearing once. The time point: pre-treatment baseline. This specimen was effector memory CD8+ T cells from blood, taken from a patient treated with checkpoint blockade. Every receptor here comes from a human donor with melanoma.

The chain joins TRBV7-6 to TRBJ2-2, with 12 bases that match TRBD1. The CDR3 length is 16 residues. Germline loops: CDR1 SGHVS, CDR2 FNYEAQ. V shed 5 bases and J 4 bases; nucleotides not matched to a gene: 5. In DNA form, the CDR3 reads TGTGCCAGCAGCGGGACAGGGGGCAAGGGCACCGGGGAGCTGTTTTTT. It translates to CASSGTGGKGTGELFF.

The rearrangement uses TRBV7-9 and TRBJ1-2; D is ambiguous. The CDR3 loop spans 13 amino acids. Trimming took 4 bases from V and 2 from J, leaving 8 bases between them. Germline CDR1 is SEHNR and CDR2 is FQNEAQ (reference sequence). DNA for the CDR3: TGTGCCAGCAGCTCGTGGCCGAACTATGGCTACACCTTC. It specifies CASSSWPNYGYTF.

The count of this clone is one. The chain has TRBV28 and TRBJ2-1; D gene unclear. V lost 5 bases, J lost 4 bases, and 9 bases lay in between. The CDR3 has 13 residues. Germline V gene data show CDR1 as MDHEN and CDR2 as SYDVKM. CDR3 residues: CASSAAVYNEQFF. Written as DNA, the CDR3 is TGTGCCAGCAGTGCGGCGGTATACAATGAGCAGTTCTTC.

V and J are TRBV19 and TRBJ1-1, with unresolved D. V gave up 1 base and J gave up 0 bases, with 6 bases separating them. Germline V gives CDR1 LNHDA, CDR2 SQIVND (reference sequence). The CDR3 totals 14 residues. The CDR3 here is CASSIAGMNTEAFF. CDR3 DNA: TGTGCCAGTAGTATAGCAGGAATGAACACTGAAGCTTTCTTT.

This rearrangement joins TRBV19 to TRBJ1-1, with D unresolved. Germline CDR1 LNHDA, CDR2 SQIVND (reference sequence). This CDR3 comprises 15 residues. V was cut by 3 bases and J by 3 bases, with 14 bases left in between. In nucleotides, the CDR3 is TGTGCCAGTAGTATTGGTGGCTTCGGGGACACTGAAGCTTTCTTT. Protein sequence: CASSIGGFGDTEAFF.